The rows below give T cell receptor beta chains drawn from one sample of a study of blood T cell repertoires in COVID-19. Data came from immunoSEQ multiplex PCR; TCRdb stores just in-frame clones and leaves some out. The data show around 130,000 clones, about 90% seen once. Sequenced: peripheral blood. These receptors were collected from a woman in her 50s who had recovered from COVID-19. Each CDR3 is given with its conserved first and last residue. The listing skips clone size in some rows; elsewhere it reads once, few, many or a size class.

v_gene	abundance	j_gene	CDR3aa
TRBV19	once	TRBJ1-5	CASRGQAARPQHF
TRBV5-1	few	TRBJ1-6	CASSLGGSYNSPLHF
TRBV11-3	NA	TRBJ1-1	CASSQNTEAFF
TRBV7-9	NA	TRBJ2-7	CASSPTGTYSYEQYF
TRBV5-1	NA	TRBJ1-6	CASSLEAGGGSPLHF
TRBV30	NA	TRBJ2-7	CASTGQLPYEQYF
TRBV3-1/TRBV3-2	NA	TRBJ2-7	CASSRSGQAKHEQYF
TRBV6-5	NA	TRBJ1-1	CASRIRGRNTEAFF
TRBV12-3/TRBV12-4	NA	TRBJ1-2	CASRPGTGRGYTF
TRBV11-3	NA	TRBJ2-1	CASSLDGQGSRNEQFF
TRBV15	NA	TRBJ2-5	CATSRAAGRVQETQYF
TRBV27	NA	TRBJ2-5	CASSPTPPGTGREEYF
TRBV3-1/TRBV3-2	NA	TRBJ2-1	CASSQTSGLKQFF
TRBV29-1	once	TRBJ1-5	CSVISGTGGLQPQHF
TRBV19	NA	TRBJ1-5	CASSEGQGRNQPQHF
TRBV7-9	NA	TRBJ1-2	CASSGGTGYGYTF
TRBV10-3	few	TRBJ1-1	CAISGALGTEAFF
TRBV18	once	TRBJ1-2	CASSHAGTGNGYTF